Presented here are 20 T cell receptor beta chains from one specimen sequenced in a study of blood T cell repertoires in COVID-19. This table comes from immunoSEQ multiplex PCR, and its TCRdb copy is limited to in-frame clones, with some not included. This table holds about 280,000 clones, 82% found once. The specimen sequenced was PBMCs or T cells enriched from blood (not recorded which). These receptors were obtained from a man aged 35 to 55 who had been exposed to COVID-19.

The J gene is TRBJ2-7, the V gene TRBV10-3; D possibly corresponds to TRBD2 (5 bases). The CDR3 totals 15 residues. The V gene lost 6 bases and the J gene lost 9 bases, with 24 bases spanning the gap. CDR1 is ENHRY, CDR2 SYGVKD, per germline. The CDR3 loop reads CAIRDSGINLGGQYF. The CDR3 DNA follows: TGTGCCATCAGAGACTCGGGCATAAACTTAGGAGGGCAGTACTTC.

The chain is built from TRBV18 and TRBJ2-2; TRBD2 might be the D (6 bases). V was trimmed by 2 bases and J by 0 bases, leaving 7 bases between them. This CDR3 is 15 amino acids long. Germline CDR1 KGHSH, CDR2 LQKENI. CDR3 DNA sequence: TGTGCCAGCTCACCAGGGAGGACGAACACCGGGGAGCTGTTTTTT. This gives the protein CASSPGRTNTGELFF. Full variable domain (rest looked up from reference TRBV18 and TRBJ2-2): NAGVMQNPRHLVRRRGQEARLRCSPMKGHSHVYWYRQLPEEGLKFMVYLQKENIIDESGMPKERFSAEFPKEGPSILRIQQVVRGDSAAYFCASSPGRTNTGELFFGEGSRLTVL.

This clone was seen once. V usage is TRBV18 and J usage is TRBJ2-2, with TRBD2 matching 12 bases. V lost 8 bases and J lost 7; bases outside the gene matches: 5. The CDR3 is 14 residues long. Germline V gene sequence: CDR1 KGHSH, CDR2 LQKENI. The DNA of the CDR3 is TGTGCCAGCAAGAGACTAGCGGGAGACGGGGAGCTGTTTTTT. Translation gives CASKRLAGDGELFF.

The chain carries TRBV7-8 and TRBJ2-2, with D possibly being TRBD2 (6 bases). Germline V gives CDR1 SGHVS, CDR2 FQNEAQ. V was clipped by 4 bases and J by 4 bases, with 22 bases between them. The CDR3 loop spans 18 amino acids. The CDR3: CASSSQPTWRGATGELFF. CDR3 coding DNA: TGTGCCAGCAGCTCGCAACCCACCTGGCGGGGCGCCACCGGGGAGCTGTTTTTT.

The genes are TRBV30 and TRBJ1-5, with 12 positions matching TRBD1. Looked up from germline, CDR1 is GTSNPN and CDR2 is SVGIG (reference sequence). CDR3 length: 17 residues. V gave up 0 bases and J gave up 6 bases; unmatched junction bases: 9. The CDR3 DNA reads TGTGCCTGGAGTGTCCCCTCGGGACAGGGGGCTGGTCAGCCCCAGCATTTT. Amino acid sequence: CAWSVPSGQGAGQPQHF.

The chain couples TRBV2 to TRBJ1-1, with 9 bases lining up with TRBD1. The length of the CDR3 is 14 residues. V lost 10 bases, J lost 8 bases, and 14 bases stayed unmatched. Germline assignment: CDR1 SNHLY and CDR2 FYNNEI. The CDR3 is CATRTGTGIFEAFF. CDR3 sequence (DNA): TGTGCCACCCGCACCGGGACAGGGATTTTCGAAGCTTTCTTT.

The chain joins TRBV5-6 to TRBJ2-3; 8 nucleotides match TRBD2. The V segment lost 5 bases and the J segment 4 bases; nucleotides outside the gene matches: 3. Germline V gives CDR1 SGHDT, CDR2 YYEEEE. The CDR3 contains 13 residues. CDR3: CASRAGAPDTQYF. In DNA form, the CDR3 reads TGTGCCAGCAGAGCGGGAGCCCCAGATACGCAGTATTTT.

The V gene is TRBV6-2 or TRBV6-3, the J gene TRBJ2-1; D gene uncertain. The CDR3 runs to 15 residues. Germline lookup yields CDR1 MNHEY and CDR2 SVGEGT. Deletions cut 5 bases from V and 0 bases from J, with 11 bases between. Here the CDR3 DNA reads TGTGCCAGCAGTCCACCTAGGAGCTCCTACAATGAGCAGTTCTTC. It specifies CASSPPRSSYNEQFF.

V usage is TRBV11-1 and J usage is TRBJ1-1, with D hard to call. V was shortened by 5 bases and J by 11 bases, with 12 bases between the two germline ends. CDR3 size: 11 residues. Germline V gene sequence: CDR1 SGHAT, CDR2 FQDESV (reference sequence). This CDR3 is CASSPNLGAFF. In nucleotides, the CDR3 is TGTGCCAGCAGCCCCAATCTCGGGGCTTTCTTT.

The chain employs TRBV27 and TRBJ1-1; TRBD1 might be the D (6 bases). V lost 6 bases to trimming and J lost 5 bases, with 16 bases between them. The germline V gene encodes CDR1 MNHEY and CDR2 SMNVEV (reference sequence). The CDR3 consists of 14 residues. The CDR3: CASRSLGGATEAFF. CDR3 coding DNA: TGTGCCAGCAGGTCCTTAGGGGGGGCGACTGAAGCTTTCTTT.

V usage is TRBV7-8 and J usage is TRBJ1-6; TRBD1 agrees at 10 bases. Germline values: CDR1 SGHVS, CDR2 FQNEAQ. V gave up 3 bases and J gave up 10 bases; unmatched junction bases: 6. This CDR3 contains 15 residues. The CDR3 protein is CASSFARDRGSPLHF. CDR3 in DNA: TGTGCCAGCAGCTTCGCCCGGGACAGGGGCTCACCCCTCCACTTT.

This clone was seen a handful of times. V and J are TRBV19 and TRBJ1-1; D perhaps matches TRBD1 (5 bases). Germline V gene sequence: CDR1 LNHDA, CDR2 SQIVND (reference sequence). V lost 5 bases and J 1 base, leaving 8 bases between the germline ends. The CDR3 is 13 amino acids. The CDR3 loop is CASSQQENTEAFF. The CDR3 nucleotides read TGTGCCAGTAGTCAACAGGAGAACACTGAAGCTTTCTTT.

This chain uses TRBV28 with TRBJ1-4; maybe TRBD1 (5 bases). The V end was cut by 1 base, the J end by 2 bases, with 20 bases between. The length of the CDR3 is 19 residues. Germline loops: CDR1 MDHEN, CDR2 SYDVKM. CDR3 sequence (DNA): TGTGCCAGCAGTTTATCCCCCGGGGGAGGAGGGAATACTAATGAAAAACTGTTTTTT. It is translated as CASSLSPGGGGNTNEKLFF.

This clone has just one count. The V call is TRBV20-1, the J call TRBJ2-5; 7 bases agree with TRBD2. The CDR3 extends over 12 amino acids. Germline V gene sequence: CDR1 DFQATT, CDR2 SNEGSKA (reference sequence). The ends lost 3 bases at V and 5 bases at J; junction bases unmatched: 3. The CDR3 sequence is CSASGGDETQYF. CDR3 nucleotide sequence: TGCAGTGCTAGTGGGGGGGACGAGACCCAGTACTTC.

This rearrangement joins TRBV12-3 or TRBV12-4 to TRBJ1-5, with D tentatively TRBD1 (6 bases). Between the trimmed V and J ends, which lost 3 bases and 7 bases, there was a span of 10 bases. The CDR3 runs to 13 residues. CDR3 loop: CASSFGGGQPQHF. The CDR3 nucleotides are TGTGCCAGCAGTTTTGGGGGCGGCCAGCCCCAGCATTTT.

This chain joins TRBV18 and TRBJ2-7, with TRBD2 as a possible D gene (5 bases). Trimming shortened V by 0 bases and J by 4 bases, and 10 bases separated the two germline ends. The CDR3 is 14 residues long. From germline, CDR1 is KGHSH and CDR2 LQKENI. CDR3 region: CASSPPSKRYEQYF. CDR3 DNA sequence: TGTGCCAGCTCACCACCTTCGAAGCGGTACGAGCAGTACTTC.

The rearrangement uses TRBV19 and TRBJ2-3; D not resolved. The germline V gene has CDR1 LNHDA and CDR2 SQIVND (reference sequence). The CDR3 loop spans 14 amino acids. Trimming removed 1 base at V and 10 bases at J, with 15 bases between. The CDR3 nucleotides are TGTGCCAGTAGTATAGGTCAGAACCTCCCTCCGCAGTATTTT. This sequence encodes CASSIGQNLPPQYF.

The CDR3 DNA reads TGTGCCAGCAGTGATAGGGACTACGATTACAATGAGCAGTTCTTC. Its translation: CASSDRDYDYNEQFF. This sequence joins TRBV6-1 and TRBJ2-1; 7 bases line up with TRBD2. The J segment lost 4 bases and the V segment lost 3 bases, leaving 6 bases of the junction unmatched. The CDR3 extends over 15 amino acids. CDR1 MNHNS and CDR2 SASEGT come from the germline V gene.

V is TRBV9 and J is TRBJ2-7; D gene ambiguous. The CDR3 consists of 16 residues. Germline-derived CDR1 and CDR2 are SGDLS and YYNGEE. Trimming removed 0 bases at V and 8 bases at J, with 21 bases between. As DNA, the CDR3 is TGTGCCAGCAGCGTAGACGCGGCCGAACTACTTACGAAGCAGTACTTC. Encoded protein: CASSVDAAELLTKQYF.

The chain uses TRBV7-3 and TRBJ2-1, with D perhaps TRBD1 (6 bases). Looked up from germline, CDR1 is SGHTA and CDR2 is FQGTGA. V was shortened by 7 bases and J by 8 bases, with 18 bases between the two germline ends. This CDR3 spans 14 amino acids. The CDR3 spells CASICARGYDEQFF. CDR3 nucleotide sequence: TGTGCCAGCATATGTGCGAGGGGGTATGATGAGCAGTTCTTC.